A single sample gave rise to the 29 T cell receptor beta chains below, sequenced in a study of post-analysis software for immune sequencing data. Study findings and constraints: With TRBV5-6, TRBV5-1 and TRBV20-1 included, about five TRBV segments were more frequent in patients than in controls.

Researchers reported that TCR beta cDNA libraries carried unique molecular identifiers. TCRdb independently ran MiXCR on the PCR reads; one entry per CDR3 protein. The data show around 710,000 distinct CDR3 sequences, with 46% seen just once and over 4.5% held by the top ten. Antigens of these TCRs are unknown. The sample consisted of blood. These TCRs come from a girl between 10 and 17 years old with multiple sclerosis.

CDR3 region: CSAKGQGNYGYTF. CDR3 DNA: TGCAGTGCCAAGGGACAGGGAAACTATGGCTACACCTTC. The chain carries TRBV20-1 and TRBJ1-2; 9 bases match TRBD1. V dropped 6 bases and J dropped 2; count of bases not matched to a gene: 4. The CDR3 runs to 13 residues. Looked up from germline, CDR1 is DFQATT and CDR2 is SNEGSKA (reference sequence).

This clonotype was observed a handful of times. The chain has TRBV11-2 and TRBJ2-7; D is possibly TRBD2 (6 bases). The germline CDR1 and CDR2 sequences are SGHAT and FQNNGV. The V and J ends lost 7 bases and 5 bases respectively, with 12 bases between them. This CDR3 is built from 12 residues. The CDR3 nucleotides are TGTGCCAGCACACGAGGAGGGCACGAGCAGTACTTC. Translation: CASTRGGHEQYF.

The chain is built from TRBV19 and TRBJ1-5, with D hard to call. Germline lookup yields CDR1 LNHDA and CDR2 SQIVND (reference sequence). The length of the CDR3 is 15 residues. The germline V and J ends were trimmed by 3 bases and 0 bases, with 9 bases remaining between them. The CDR3 bases are TGTGCCAGTAGTATCGGAGGGAATAGCAATCAGCCCCAGCATTTT. This translates into CASSIGGNSNQPQHF.

This clonotype was detected only once. J is TRBJ2-4 and V is TRBV7-2, with 7 positions matching TRBD2. With the DNA end fitting TRBJ2-5 better, the J assignment may be wrong. There are 15 residues in the CDR3. CDR1 is SGHTA, CDR2 FQGNSA, per germline. This chain's CDR3 is CASSFLGPGGETQYF. CDR3 nucleotides: TGTGCCAGCAGCTTCCTCGGGCCGGGAGGAGAGACCCAGTACTTC.

The chain couples TRBV4-3 to TRBJ1-6; unclear D gene. Germline V CDR1 and CDR2: LGHNA, YSLEER. CDR3 size: 15 residues. V dropped 0 bases and J dropped 8 bases, with 11 bases sitting between them. The CDR3 DNA reads TGCGCCAGCAGCCAAGACGCAGAAAACCATTCACCCCTCCACTTT. It codes for CASSQDAENHSPLHF.

This clonotype was recorded once. This chain joins TRBV4-1 and TRBJ2-5; D perhaps matches TRBD1 (6 bases). This CDR3 contains 15 residues. V dropped 4 bases and J dropped 5 bases, with 17 bases sitting between them. Germline-derived CDR1 and CDR2 are MGHRA and YSYEKL. The CDR3: CASSLGLTGLETQYF. The CDR3 DNA is TGCGCCAGCAGCCTCGGACTGACAGGATTGGAGACCCAGTACTTC.

The rearrangement uses TRBV28 and TRBJ2-2; D call uncertain. The CDR3 length is 15 residues. Trimming removed 3 bases from V and 2 bases from J, with 10 bases in between. Germline values: CDR1 MDHEN, CDR2 SYDVKM. The CDR3, as DNA: TGTGCCAGCAGTTTCGACTTCTTCAACACCGGGGAGCTGTTTTTT. This gives the protein CASSFDFFNTGELFF.

This clonotype was counted between two and nine times. The chain couples TRBV13 to TRBJ2-5; D gene uncertain. V lost 2 bases, J lost 2 bases, and 9 bases lay in between. The CDR3 is 14 amino acids. CDR1 PRHDT and CDR2 FYEKMQ come from the germline V gene (reference sequence). CDR3 amino acids: CASSLPGRQETQYF. As DNA, the CDR3 is TGTGCCAGCAGCTTACCAGGTCGACAAGAGACCCAGTACTTC.

This clonotype appeared a few times. This rearrangement joins TRBV20-1 to TRBJ2-1; possibly TRBD1 or TRBD2 for D (5 bases each). Germline V gene data show CDR1 as DFQATT and CDR2 as SNEGSKA (reference sequence). Between the trimmed V and J ends, which lost 6 bases and 6 bases, there was a span of 18 bases. The CDR3 is 14 residues long. CDR3 nucleotide sequence: TGCAGTGCAGGGCCGGGACCCCTGGGCAATGAGCAGTTCTTC. Translated: CSAGPGPLGNEQFF.

The genes are TRBV19 and TRBJ2-5; D uncertain. Germline V lookup: CDR1 LNHDA, CDR2 SQIVND (reference sequence). Trimming took off 0 bases at V and 2 bases at J, with 1 base between the two ends. The CDR3 is made up of 12 amino acids. For the CDR3, the DNA is TGTGCCAGTAGTATAGATCAAGAGACCCAGTACTTC. Translation: CASSIDQETQYF.

This clonotype was detected a few times. The chain employs TRBV20-1 and TRBJ2-7; TRBD1 is a possible D gene (6 bases). The germline V gene encodes CDR1 DFQATT and CDR2 SNEGSKA (reference sequence). V was shortened by 0 bases and J by 1 base, with 13 bases between the two germline ends. This CDR3 spans 15 amino acids. CDR3 bases: TGCAGTGCTAGAGAATCCGGGACACCTTCCTACGAGCAGTACTTC. It specifies CSARESGTPSYEQYF.

The rearrangement joins TRBV19 to TRBJ2-7; TRBD2 matches at 9 bases. The CDR3 has 15 residues. V was clipped by 4 bases and J by 1 base; unmatched bases: 5. Germline CDR1 LNHDA, CDR2 SQIVND (reference sequence). The DNA for the CDR3 is TGTGCCAGTAGTAGACTAGCGGACCGTTCCTACGAGCAGTACTTC. Translation: CASSRLADRSYEQYF.

Turning to this clonotype: A read error may account for a junction end that differs from germline. The CDR3 reads CASSYLGSSSEQYF. Here the CDR3 DNA reads TGTGCCAGCAGTTACCTAGGCAGCTCCTCCGAGCAGTACTTC. V is TRBV6-5 and J is TRBJ2-7; D gene unclear. The CDR3 sequence is 14 residues long. Germline V lookup: CDR1 MNHEY, CDR2 SVGAGI.

The J gene is TRBJ2-1, the V gene TRBV24-1; D is undetermined. The V gene lost 2 bases and the J gene lost 11 bases, with 9 bases spanning the gap. Germline V gene data show CDR1 as KGHDR and CDR2 as SFDVKD. CDR3 length: 12 amino acids. CDR3 protein: CATSDSLGKQFF. In DNA, the CDR3 is TGTGCCACCAGTGATTCTCTAGGAAAGCAGTTCTTC.

V and J are TRBV5-6 and TRBJ1-1; the D gene is possibly TRBD1 (6 bases). This CDR3 has 15 residues. Trimming pared 3 bases from V and 0 bases from J, leaving 12 bases between. From germline, CDR1 is SGHDT and CDR2 YYEEEE. CDR3 sequence: CASSWLDRMNTEAFF. CDR3 nucleotide sequence: TGTGCCAGCAGCTGGTTGGACAGAATGAACACTGAAGCTTTCTTT.

This clonotype has more than one count but fewer than ten. The chain employs TRBV7-9 and TRBJ1-5; maybe TRBD1 (6 bases). Trimming pared 2 bases from V and 0 bases from J, leaving 14 bases between. This CDR3 spans 17 amino acids. Germline CDR1 SEHNR, CDR2 FQNEAQ (reference sequence). CDR3 bases: TGTGCCAGCAGCTTATGGGTAGGGGACAATAGCAATCAGCCCCAGCATTTT. Translation gives CASSLWVGDNSNQPQHF.

The table lists this clonotype with a few counts. V usage is TRBV6-5 and J usage is TRBJ2-4; TRBD1 matches at 9 bases. Judging by the DNA end, TRBJ2-7 fits better; the J call may be wrong. Germline V gene sequence: CDR1 MNHEY, CDR2 SVGAGI. The length of the CDR3 is 14 residues. The CDR3 sequence is CASSYGGQGDEQYF. CDR3 DNA sequence: TGTGCCAGCAGTTACGGGGGACAGGGCGACGAGCAGTACTTC.

This clonotype was counted a few times. The chain couples TRBV27 to TRBJ2-3; D not certain. Trimming shortened V by 3 bases and J by 4 bases, and 14 bases separated the two germline ends. The V gene's germline CDR1 is MNHEY and CDR2 SMNVEV (reference sequence). The CDR3 has 15 amino acids. This CDR3 is CASSFGLGFPDTQYF. The CDR3 nucleotides are TGTGCCAGCAGTTTCGGATTAGGGTTTCCAGATACGCAGTATTTT.

This clonotype was recorded only once. The junction does not match germline at one end; this may be a read error. The V gene is TRBV7-7, the J gene TRBJ2-5; TRBD2 is a possible D gene (5 bases). There are 13 residues in the CDR3. The V gene's germline CDR1 is SSHAT and CDR2 FNYEAQ (reference sequence). CDR3 region: CASSLAAVEAQYF. CDR3 sequence (DNA): TGTGCTAGCAGCTTAGCAGCGGTTGAGGCCCAGTACTTC. Combining the CDR3 with reference TRBV7-7 and TRBJ2-5 gives the whole variable domain GAGVSQSPRYKVTKRGQDVTLRCDPISSHATLYWYQQALGQGPEFLTYFNYEAQPDKSGLPSDRFSAERPEGSISTLTIQRTEQRDSAMYRCASSLAAVEAQYFGPGTRLLVL.

The chain is built from TRBV5-1 and TRBJ2-1, with D maybe TRBD1 (6 bases). The CDR3 extends over 20 amino acids. Trimming pared 4 bases from V and 6 bases from J, leaving 32 bases between. Germline assignment: CDR1 SGHRS and CDR2 YFSETQ. CDR3 sequence (DNA): TGCGCCAGCAGCCTGACCCGGGACATCGGGTACGACCTCACCCCCAATGAGCAGTTCTTC. It codes for CASSLTRDIGYDLTPNEQFF.

The gene calls are TRBV11-2 and TRBJ2-3; weak D call: TRBD2 (7 bases). This CDR3 comprises 11 residues. Germline V gene lookup returns CDR1 SGHAT and CDR2 FQNNGV. Trimming removed 7 bases from V and 7 bases from J, with 9 bases in between. Here the CDR3 DNA reads TGTGCCAGCATGGGGGGGCATACGCAGTATTTT. Protein product: CASMGGHTQYF.

This CDR3 reads CASSTYRDSQETQYF. The CDR3 nucleotides read TGTGCCAGCAGCACTTATCGGGACAGTCAAGAGACCCAGTACTTC. This chain joins TRBV7-9 and TRBJ2-5; 7 bases align to TRBD1. The CDR3 is made up of 15 amino acids. J lost 2 bases, V lost 5 bases, and 8 bases had no gene match. Germline V gene lookup returns CDR1 SEHNR and CDR2 FQNEAQ (reference sequence).

This clonotype was observed a handful of times. The chain recombines TRBV13 with TRBJ2-1, with 14 bases aligning to TRBD2. Trimming took 0 bases from V and 8 from J; bases not matched to a gene: 6. This CDR3 contains 17 residues. Germline V gene data show CDR1 as PRHDT and CDR2 as FYEKMQ (reference sequence). CDR3 DNA sequence: TGTGCCAGCAGCTTAGGGGGACTAGCGGGAGCCAGCGATGAGCAGTTCTTC. Encoded protein: CASSLGGLAGASDEQFF.

This clonotype was counted a few times. This chain connects TRBV20-1 to TRBJ2-3, with 8 bases that match TRBD2. The CDR3 runs 16 residues. Germline-derived CDR1 and CDR2 are DFQATT and SNEGSKA (reference sequence). V shed 1 base and J 6 bases; nucleotides not matched to a gene: 12. For the CDR3, the DNA is TGCAGTGCTAGAGTTGCGGTAGCGGGACTTGGGGATACGCAGTATTTT. This translates into CSARVAVAGLGDTQYF.

The sample holds a few counts of this clonotype. This CDR3 reads CASWDTNYGYTF. DNA of the CDR3: TGTGCCAGCTGGGACACTAACTATGGCTACACCTTC. The rearrangement uses TRBV27 and TRBJ1-2, with TRBD1 as a possible D gene (6 bases). Looked up from germline, CDR1 is MNHEY and CDR2 is SMNVEV (reference sequence). The CDR3 has 12 amino acids. Trimming took off 8 bases at V and 0 bases at J, with 7 bases between the two ends.

The count of this clonotype is one. The rearrangement uses TRBV5-1 and TRBJ2-3; D is uncertain. Germline V gene data show CDR1 as SGHRS and CDR2 as YFSETQ. The CDR3 sequence is 12 residues long. The germline V and J ends were trimmed by 4 bases and 6 bases, with 9 bases remaining between them. CDR3 region: CASSTEMDTQYF. CDR3 bases: TGCGCCAGCAGCACGGAAATGGATACGCAGTATTTT.

The rearrangement links TRBV12-3 or TRBV12-4 to TRBJ2-6, with D perhaps TRBD1 (6 bases). V lost 8 bases, J lost 0 bases, and 17 bases lay in between. The CDR3 is 17 amino acids. CDR3 in DNA: TGTGCCAGCCTACCGGGACACGCCATCTCTGGGGCCAACGTCCTGACTTTC. The encoded protein is CASLPGHAISGANVLTF.

About this clonotype itself: A read error may account for a junction end that differs from germline. In DNA, the CDR3 is TGTGCCAGCAGTAACTCGGGACTCCTCTTGTTCGAGCAGTACTTC. This encodes CASSNSGLLLFEQYF. V and J are TRBV6-5 and TRBJ2-5; D may be TRBD2 (6 bases). Judging by the DNA end, TRBJ2-7 fits better; the J call may be wrong. CDR1 is MNHEY, CDR2 SVGAGI, per germline. CDR3 length: 15 residues.

The chain links TRBV27 to TRBJ2-7, with D perhaps matching TRBD2 (5 bases). V lost 5 bases and J lost 1, with 12 bases in between. The V gene's germline CDR1 is MNHEY and CDR2 SMNVEV (reference sequence). The CDR3 is made up of 14 amino acids. The CDR3 reads CASSLERRSYEQYF. The CDR3 DNA is TGTGCCAGCAGTCTAGAGCGGAGGTCCTACGAGCAGTACTTC.